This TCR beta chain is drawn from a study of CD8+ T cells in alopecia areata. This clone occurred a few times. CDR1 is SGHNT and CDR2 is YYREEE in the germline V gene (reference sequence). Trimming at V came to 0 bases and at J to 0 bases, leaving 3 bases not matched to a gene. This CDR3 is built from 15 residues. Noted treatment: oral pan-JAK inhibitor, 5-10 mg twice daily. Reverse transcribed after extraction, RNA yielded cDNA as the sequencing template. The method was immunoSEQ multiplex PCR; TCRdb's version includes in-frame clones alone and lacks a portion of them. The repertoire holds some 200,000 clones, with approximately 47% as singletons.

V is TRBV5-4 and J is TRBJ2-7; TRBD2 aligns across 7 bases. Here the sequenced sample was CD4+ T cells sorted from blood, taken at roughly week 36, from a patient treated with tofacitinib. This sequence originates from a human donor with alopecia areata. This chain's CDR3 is CASSLGREPSYEQYF. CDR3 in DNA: TGTGCCAGCAGCTTGGGGCGGGAGCCCTCCTACGAGCAGTACTTC.